This T cell receptor delta chain was recorded in a study of gamma-delta chains in newborns, infants, children. Study-wide context: Microbial exposure reportedly drives polyclonal innate γδ T cell expansion after birth.

With CATT, TCRdb re-called clones from the reads. The profile shows roughly 5,000 delta-chain clones, around 3% of them singletons. In this sample, this clone turned up a few times. TCRdb's protein for this DNA is that of a much larger clone and differs from the translation at residue 8, likely a read error; the protein shown is the DNA translation. This CDR3 comprises 16 residues. Germline CDR1 is GEAIGNYY and CDR2 is EKD. With V trimmed by 3 bases and J by 0 bases, 6 bases remained unmatched. This TCR derives from a child who was a newborn, infant or young child, either healthy, febrile or measles-vaccinated (not recorded which). This chain links TRDV2 with TRDJ2; 7 nucleotides line up with TRDD3. Sequencing was carried out using blood. DNA of the CDR3: TGTGCCTGTGACGTACTGGGGAAAGCTTTGACAGCACAACTCTTCTTT. Translation: CACDVLGKALTAQLFF.